One T cell receptor beta chain is described in this entry. The antigen is unknown. Patients were adults with ileal or ileocolonic Crohn's disease needing resection. The sample originates from a study of T cell repertoires in ileal Crohn's disease. The overall study: About 36% were active smokers at surgery; median disease duration was roughly 8 years. Every patient was operated on for stricturing (approximately 60%) or penetrating (around 40%) complications.

Method: immunoSEQ multiplex PCR; TCRdb's copy keeps in-frame clones and lacks some. This table has more than 3,500 clones, roughly 80% appearing once. Study-wide results and caveats: All patients with clonality above 26.8% had endoscopic recurrence.

The CDR3 has 15 amino acids. The V gene lost 7 bases and the J gene lost 4 bases, with 16 bases spanning the gap. CDR1 and CDR2 (germline): LNHDA, SQIVND (reference sequence). The clonotype comes from an adult with Crohn's disease. The V and J genes are TRBV19 and TRBJ1-4; D remains unclear. Sequencing was carried out using ileal tissue. CDR3 sequence: CASTDQGGDNEKLFF. The DNA for the CDR3 is TGTGCCAGTACCGACCAAGGCGGGGATAATGAAAAACTGTTTTTT.